This TCR beta chain was documented in a study of T cell responses to AZD1222 COVID-19 vaccine. Study observations and caveats: Only 5 to 7 individuals given AZD1222 were seropositive at baseline. In the spike-specific TCR repertoire, nearly half reportedly target unmutated variant regions.

Doses given second, at about 4 or about 12 weeks, were pooled. The CDR3 contains 15 residues. Deletions cut 3 bases from V and 0 bases from J, with 9 bases between. Germline V gives CDR1 KGHSH, CDR2 LQKENI. This clone came up a few times. Its antigen remains unknown. Generated by immunoSEQ multiplex PCR, the TCRdb table keeps only in-frame clones and is missing some. Here the sample spans 120,000 to 150,000 clones, about 86% being singletons. The sample was peripheral blood, taken 28 days after the second AZD1222 dose. This sequence joins TRBV18 and TRBJ1-3, with D tentatively TRBD1 (5 bases). This TCR came from an adult who received the AZD1222 COVID-19 vaccine. CDR3 nucleotides: TGTGCCAGCTCACCCGAGACAGACTCTGGAAACACCATATATTTT. Translating it yields CASSPETDSGNTIYF. The full variable domain, with the rest looked up from reference TRBV18 and TRBJ1-3, is NAGVMQNPRHLVRRRGQEARLRCSPMKGHSHVYWYRQLPEEGLKFMVYLQKENIIDESGMPKERFSAEFPKEGPSILRIQQVVRGDSAAYFCASSPETDSGNTIYFGEGSWLTVV.